These T cell receptor beta chains were read from a single sample in a study of post-analysis software for immune sequencing data. MiXCR was run by TCRdb on the PCR reads, yielding one entry per CDR3 protein. The sample shows around 190,000 distinct CDR3 sequences, around 29% of them seen only once. The sample taken for sequencing was blood. Receptors originate from a girl younger than 18 with multiple sclerosis. CDR3s include the opening cysteine and the closing phenylalanine or tryptophan. The D gene is left open where the match is weak. Size tells how often a clone was seen (once, few, many) or the class of an expanded clone, and some rows leave it out.

clone_size: -; v_call: TRBV5-1; j_call: TRBJ1-2; d_call: TRBD1; cdr3_nt: TGCGCCAGCAGCCCTGGGACAGGGGGCCTATCTAACTATGGCTACACCTTC; cdr3_aa: CASSPGTGGLSNYGYTF
clone_size: -; v_call: TRBV20-1; j_call: TRBJ2-3; d_call: TRBD2; cdr3_nt: TGCAGTGCCAACATAGCGGGACGGACAGATACGCAGTATTTT; cdr3_aa: CSANIAGRTDTQYF
clone_size: -; v_call: TRBV25-1; j_call: TRBJ2-3; d_call: -; cdr3_nt: TGTGCCAGCAGTGAGGTTACGCAAGCTACGCAGTATTTT; cdr3_aa: CASSEVTQATQYF
clone_size: -; v_call: TRBV12-3/TRBV12-4; j_call: TRBJ2-7; d_call: TRBD2; cdr3_nt: TGTGCCAGCAGTTATGGCTCTAGCGGGGGCTACGAGCAGTACTTC; cdr3_aa: CASSYGSSGGYEQYF
clone_size: many; v_call: TRBV4-1; j_call: TRBJ1-1; d_call: -; cdr3_nt: TGCGCCAGCAGCCAACCTCCAGATGGGTACACTGAAGCTTTCTTT; cdr3_aa: CASSQPPDGYTEAFF
clone_size: -; v_call: TRBV29-1; j_call: TRBJ1-1; d_call: TRBD1; cdr3_nt: TGCAGCGAGAGAGGACAGGGGAACACTGAAGCTTTCTTT; cdr3_aa: CSERGQGNTEAFF
clone_size: once; v_call: TRBV29-1; j_call: TRBJ2-3; d_call: TRBD2; cdr3_nt: TGCAGCGTTCCGACTAGCGGGGGTTCTACGGGTACGCAGTATTTT; cdr3_aa: CSVPTSGGSTGTQYF
clone_size: -; v_call: TRBV29-1; j_call: TRBJ2-5; d_call: -; cdr3_nt: TGCAGCGTTGCGGTGGAGACCCAGTACTTC; cdr3_aa: CSVAVETQYF
clone_size: -; v_call: TRBV12-3/TRBV12-4; j_call: TRBJ1-2; d_call: -; cdr3_nt: TGTGCCAGCAGTCTCTCCGACACCGTCCGATATGGCTACACCTTC; cdr3_aa: CASSLSDTVRYGYTF
clone_size: few; v_call: TRBV6-6; j_call: TRBJ2-6; d_call: TRBD1; cdr3_nt: TGTGCCAGCGGGACAGGGGCTGGGGCCAACGTCCTGACTTTC; cdr3_aa: CASGTGAGANVLTF
clone_size: many; v_call: TRBV15; j_call: TRBJ2-7; d_call: TRBD2; cdr3_nt: TGTGCCACCAGCAGAGATCGGGGAGGGAACTACGAGCAGTACTTC; cdr3_aa: CATSRDRGGNYEQYF
clone_size: many; v_call: TRBV7-9; j_call: TRBJ2-5; d_call: -; cdr3_nt: TGTGCCAGCAGCCCCAGCGGACGGATTCAAGAGACCCAGTACTTC; cdr3_aa: CASSPSGRIQETQYF
clone_size: many; v_call: TRBV6-5; j_call: TRBJ2-1; d_call: TRBD2; cdr3_nt: TGTGCCAGCCTGGGTCTAGCGGGGGGGTACAATGAGCAGTTCTTC; cdr3_aa: CASLGLAGGYNEQFF
clone_size: -; v_call: TRBV7-9; j_call: TRBJ2-5; d_call: -; cdr3_nt: TGTGCCAGCGCCCGGGATTTCGGGGGGCCCCAAGAGACCCAGTACTTC; cdr3_aa: CASARDFGGPQETQYF
clone_size: many; v_call: TRBV29-1; j_call: TRBJ2-7; d_call: -; cdr3_nt: TGCAGCGTTGAAGGAGGACAAGAGAGCTCCTACGAGCAGTACTTC; cdr3_aa: CSVEGGQESSYEQYF
clone_size: many; v_call: TRBV12-3/TRBV12-4; j_call: TRBJ2-1; d_call: TRBD1; cdr3_nt: TGTGCCAGCAGTTTATCTACAGGACAGGTGGGTGAGCAGTTCTTC; cdr3_aa: CASSLSTGQVGEQFF
clone_size: -; v_call: TRBV7-2; j_call: TRBJ1-2; d_call: -; cdr3_nt: TGTGCCAGCAGCTTACTCGACGCTAGAAGGGGCTACACCTTC; cdr3_aa: CASSLLDARRGYTF
clone_size: -; v_call: TRBV5-1; j_call: TRBJ2-1; d_call: -; cdr3_nt: TGCGCCAGCACCCGGGCCGGGATCTACAATGAGCAGTTCTTC; cdr3_aa: CASTRAGIYNEQFF
clone_size: few; v_call: TRBV9; j_call: TRBJ2-5; d_call: -; cdr3_nt: TGTGCCAGCAGCCTCATGTCTTCGGGAGAGACCCAGTACTTC; cdr3_aa: CASSLMSSGETQYF
clone_size: few; v_call: TRBV11-2; j_call: TRBJ2-5; d_call: -; cdr3_nt: TGTGCCAGCAGCTTGCCCACAGTGTTACAAGAGACCCAGTACTTC; cdr3_aa: CASSLPTVLQETQYF
clone_size: -; v_call: TRBV2; j_call: TRBJ1-1; d_call: TRBD1; cdr3_nt: TGTGCCAGCAGTGAAAGACAGGGGGCAACTGAAGCTTTCTTT; cdr3_aa: CASSERQGATEAFF
clone_size: -; v_call: TRBV20-1; j_call: TRBJ2-7; d_call: -; cdr3_nt: TGCAGTGCTAGAATGTATACGATATCACCGGAGCAGTACTTC; cdr3_aa: CSARMYTISPEQYF
clone_size: many; v_call: TRBV28; j_call: TRBJ2-1; d_call: TRBD2; cdr3_nt: TGTGCCACGTTGACTAGCGTCTCCTACAATGAGCAGTTCTTC; cdr3_aa: CATLTSVSYNEQFF
clone_size: -; v_call: TRBV7-2; j_call: TRBJ2-7; d_call: TRBD1; cdr3_nt: TGTGCCAGCAGCTTATTAGGACAGGGGAATAGTGAGCAGTACTTC; cdr3_aa: CASSLLGQGNSEQYF
clone_size: few; v_call: TRBV5-1; j_call: TRBJ2-5; d_call: TRBD1; cdr3_nt: TGCGCCAGCAGCAGCCAGACAGGGTTCGGAGAGACCCAGTACTTC; cdr3_aa: CASSSQTGFGETQYF
clone_size: -; v_call: TRBV28; j_call: TRBJ1-4; d_call: TRBD1; cdr3_nt: TGTGCCAGCATCGCAGGGGGAGGTGGAGAAAAACTGTTTTTT; cdr3_aa: CASIAGGGGEKLFF
clone_size: -; v_call: TRBV20-1; j_call: TRBJ1-2; d_call: -; cdr3_nt: TGCAGTGCCAGCGGGGACCCCTCCTATGGCTACACCTTC; cdr3_aa: CSASGDPSYGYTF
clone_size: once; v_call: TRBV18; j_call: TRBJ1-5; d_call: -; cdr3_nt: TGTGCCAGCTCCCAATCTGGGGCAGATAATCAGCCCCAGCATTTT; cdr3_aa: CASSQSGADNQPQHF
clone_size: many; v_call: TRBV5-1; j_call: TRBJ1-1; d_call: -; cdr3_nt: TGCGCCAGCAGCTTGGGATCCGGGGGCTACGAAGCTTTCTTT; cdr3_aa: CASSLGSGGYEAFF
clone_size: -; v_call: TRBV29-1; j_call: TRBJ1-5; d_call: TRBD1; cdr3_nt: TGCAGCGTAGTGTCCGGGACAGGGAGTTTTTCGGATCAGCCCCAGCATTTT; cdr3_aa: CSVVSGTGSFSDQPQHF
clone_size: -; v_call: TRBV28; j_call: TRBJ2-7; d_call: -; cdr3_nt: TGTGCCAGCAAACCCCAGGGCAGCTACGAGCAGTACTTC; cdr3_aa: CASKPQGSYEQYF
clone_size: many; v_call: TRBV5-6; j_call: TRBJ1-5; d_call: TRBD1; cdr3_nt: TGTGCCAGCAGCTTCTCCACAGGGGAACAGCCCCAGCATTTT; cdr3_aa: CASSFSTGEQPQHF
clone_size: few; v_call: TRBV29-1; j_call: TRBJ1-1; d_call: -; cdr3_nt: TGCAGCGTTCGCAGGAAGAACACTGAAGCTTTCTTT; cdr3_aa: CSVRRKNTEAFF
clone_size: few; v_call: TRBV10-3; j_call: TRBJ2-7; d_call: TRBD2; cdr3_nt: TGTGCCATCAGTGAGAGTACTAGCGGGAGCGAGCAGTACTTC; cdr3_aa: CAISESTSGSEQYF
clone_size: -; v_call: TRBV12-3/TRBV12-4; j_call: TRBJ1-3; d_call: -; cdr3_nt: TGTGCCAGCAGTTTAGCGCTGTCACACCGGCGGACGGGAAACACCATATATTTT; cdr3_aa: CASSLALSHRRTGNTIYF
clone_size: many; v_call: TRBV20-1; j_call: TRBJ2-4; d_call: -; cdr3_nt: TGCAGTGCTAGCGAGCCCGTAGCCAAAAACATTCAGTACTTC; cdr3_aa: CSASEPVAKNIQYF
clone_size: -; v_call: TRBV21-1; j_call: TRBJ2-7; d_call: -; cdr3_nt: TGTGCCAGCAGAGGCCCCTCCGGGACAGGGAACCACGAGCAGTACTTC; cdr3_aa: CASRGPSGTGNHEQYF
clone_size: few; v_call: TRBV29-1; j_call: TRBJ2-2; d_call: -; cdr3_nt: TGCAGCGCCTACCCCGGGGAGCTGTTTTTT; cdr3_aa: CSAYPGELFF
clone_size: many; v_call: TRBV4-2; j_call: TRBJ2-5; d_call: -; cdr3_nt: TGTGCCAGCAGCCAAGATTGGCAGGGGGAGACCCAGTACTTC; cdr3_aa: CASSQDWQGETQYF
clone_size: few; v_call: TRBV29-1; j_call: TRBJ2-5; d_call: TRBD2; cdr3_nt: TGCAGCGTTGATGGGAGCGGGGGGGCGTGGACCCAGTACTTC; cdr3_aa: CSVDGSGGAWTQYF
clone_size: many; v_call: TRBV12-3/TRBV12-4; j_call: TRBJ2-7; d_call: -; cdr3_nt: TGTGCCAGCAGTCGGGACGGGACCCTAGGCGACGAGCAGTACTTC; cdr3_aa: CASSRDGTLGDEQYF
clone_size: -; v_call: TRBV28; j_call: TRBJ1-2; d_call: -; cdr3_nt: TGTGCCAGCAGGGCTCAGGGCCCCTATGGCTACACCTTC; cdr3_aa: CASRAQGPYGYTF
clone_size: few; v_call: TRBV20-1; j_call: TRBJ1-1; d_call: TRBD1; cdr3_nt: TGCAGTGCGCCAGACAGGGTCATGAACACTGAAGCTTTCTTT; cdr3_aa: CSAPDRVMNTEAFF
clone_size: -; v_call: TRBV27; j_call: TRBJ2-7; d_call: -; cdr3_nt: TGTGCCAGCAGTTTACTAAACTCCGACGAGCAGTACTTC; cdr3_aa: CASSLLNSDEQYF
clone_size: -; v_call: TRBV12-3/TRBV12-4; j_call: TRBJ1-2; d_call: TRBD1; cdr3_nt: TGTACCAGCAGCCGGGACAGGGGGCGTGGCTATGGCTACACCTTC; cdr3_aa: CTSSRDRGRGYGYTF
clone_size: -; v_call: TRBV30; j_call: TRBJ1-5; d_call: TRBD1; cdr3_nt: TGTGCCTACTCAGGACAGGGCCGCCGGCCCCAGCATTTT; cdr3_aa: CAYSGQGRRPQHF
clone_size: -; v_call: TRBV12-3/TRBV12-4; j_call: TRBJ1-4; d_call: -; cdr3_nt: TGTGCCAGCAGTTTCAGGGGCAAATCGTTTCCTAATGAAAAACTGTTTTTT; cdr3_aa: CASSFRGKSFPNEKLFF
clone_size: many; v_call: TRBV5-1; j_call: TRBJ2-1; d_call: TRBD1; cdr3_nt: TGCGCCAGCAGCCCGGACAGGGGGCGTGATGAGCAGTTCTTC; cdr3_aa: CASSPDRGRDEQFF
clone_size: many; v_call: TRBV7-7; j_call: TRBJ2-5; d_call: TRBD1; cdr3_nt: TGTGCCAGCAGCTCCCGGGACAGACCACGGGAGACCCAGTACTTC; cdr3_aa: CASSSRDRPRETQYF
clone_size: -; v_call: TRBV6-6; j_call: TRBJ1-6; d_call: -; cdr3_nt: TGTGCCAGCAGTCCCGAAAATTCACCCCTCCACTTT; cdr3_aa: CASSPENSPLHF
clone_size: -; v_call: TRBV2; j_call: TRBJ1-6; d_call: -; cdr3_nt: TGTGCCAGCAGTACTCAGGGGTTGTATAATTCACCCCTCCACTTT; cdr3_aa: CASSTQGLYNSPLHF
clone_size: -; v_call: TRBV7-2; j_call: TRBJ1-1; d_call: -; cdr3_nt: TGTGCCAGCTTTCCACGGGGGACATTGAACACTGAAGCTTTCTTT; cdr3_aa: CASFPRGTLNTEAFF
clone_size: many; v_call: TRBV7-9; j_call: TRBJ2-4; d_call: -; cdr3_nt: TGTGCCAGCAGCTTAGCCGAGCTAGCCAAAAACATTCAGTACTTC; cdr3_aa: CASSLAELAKNIQYF